Shown below are 10 T cell receptor beta chains from a single sample sequenced in a study of T cells in narcolepsy. Only in-frame clones appear in the TCRdb table, and some are missing; sequencing was by immunoSEQ multiplex PCR. The profile covers about 25,000 clones, with just under 85% appearing a single time and roughly 0.7% taken by the ten largest. The sequencing input was CD45RA- memory CD4+ T cells from PBMCs. These receptors all stem from a human donor with narcolepsy.

The CDR3 sequence: CASSRQGAGLTEAFF. The CDR3 DNA is TGTGCCAGCAGTCGACAGGGGGCTGGTCTCACTGAAGCTTTCTTT. The chain has TRBV27 and TRBJ1-1; 10 positions agree with TRBD1. The CDR3 contains 15 residues. Germline trimming cut 5 bases from V and 4 bases from J; bases unmatched to any gene: 7. Germline loops: CDR1 MNHEY, CDR2 SMNVEV (reference sequence).

The V gene is TRBV28, the J gene TRBJ1-2, with TRBD1 matching over 8 bases. The CDR3 sequence is 12 residues long. Per germline, CDR1 MDHEN and CDR2 SYDVKM. Losses at the gene ends were 2 bases for V and 8 bases for J; bases not matched to a gene: 1. The CDR3 DNA is TGTGCCAGCAGTTTACAGGGGGCCGGCTACACCTTC. Translating gives CASSLQGAGYTF.

This clone showed up just a few times. CDR3 residues: CASSLTGTGSGNTIYF. CDR3 DNA: TGTGCCAGCAGCCTAACCGGGACAGGGTCTGGAAACACCATATATTTT. V usage is TRBV9 and J usage is TRBJ1-3, with 9 nucleotides matching TRBD1. This CDR3 has 16 residues. Germline V gives CDR1 SGDLS, CDR2 YYNGEE. J gave up 1 base and V 4 bases, and 6 bases lay outside the gene matches.

The V call is TRBV4-1, the J call TRBJ1-2; maybe TRBD1 (5 bases). V shed 1 base and J shed 7 bases, with 10 bases lying between them. CDR3 size: 13 residues. Germline V lookup: CDR1 MGHRA, CDR2 YSYEKL. CDR3 sequence: CASSQAGEGGYTF. In nucleotides, the CDR3 is TGCGCCAGCAGCCAAGCGGGGGAAGGTGGCTACACCTTC.

The chain carries TRBV29-1 and TRBJ1-3, with D possibly TRBD1 on 5 matching bases. This CDR3 contains 13 residues. Per germline, CDR1 SQVTM and CDR2 ANQGSEA. Trimming removed 7 bases at V and 4 bases at J, with 14 bases between. CDR3 region: CSAKRDGGNTIYF. CDR3 nucleotide sequence: TGCAGCGCCAAAAGGGACGGGGGAAACACCATATATTTT.

This rearrangement joins TRBV7-6 to TRBJ1-1; TRBD1 agrees at 7 bases. This CDR3 has 14 residues. The ends lost 5 bases at V and 0 bases at J; junction bases unmatched: 3. From germline, CDR1 is SGHVS and CDR2 FNYEAQ. The CDR3 bases are TGTGCCAGCAGCCCGACAGGGATGAACACTGAAGCTTTCTTT. Residues: CASSPTGMNTEAFF.

The chain combines TRBV6-6 with TRBJ1-1; 7 nucleotides agree with TRBD1. The CDR3 has 15 residues. Germline lookup yields CDR1 MNHNY and CDR2 SVGAGI (reference sequence). J lost 2 bases, V lost 2 bases, and 5 bases had no gene match. This CDR3 is CASSYTDRVNTEAFF. DNA of the CDR3: TGTGCCAGCAGTTACACCGACAGGGTAAACACTGAAGCTTTCTTT.

The chain is built from TRBV6-5 and TRBJ2-5; D unclear. The germline V gene has CDR1 MNHEY and CDR2 SVGAGI. V was pared by 2 bases and J by 0 bases, with 13 bases between. The CDR3 spans 16 residues. CDR3 sequence (DNA): TGTGCCAGCAGTTACCCATTGACTCCGTACCAAGAGACCCAGTACTTC. Protein product: CASSYPLTPYQETQYF.

The rearrangement joins TRBV7-9 to TRBJ1-5; D is perhaps TRBD1 (5 bases). The V gene lost 5 bases and the J gene lost 7 bases, with 12 bases spanning the gap. The CDR3 contains 13 residues. CDR1 is SEHNR and CDR2 is FQNEAQ in the germline V gene (reference sequence). In nucleotides, the CDR3 is TGTGCCAGCAGCCCAGGGATTGAGCAGCCCCAGCATTTT. This encodes CASSPGIEQPQHF.

The gene calls are TRBV10-2 and TRBJ2-3; D is tentatively TRBD1 or TRBD2 (5 bases each). V gave up 3 bases and J gave up 3 bases, with 7 bases separating them. Germline V gives CDR1 WSHSY, CDR2 SAAADI. The CDR3 is 13 residues long. In nucleotides, the CDR3 is TGCGCCAGCAGTGAAGAGGGGACAGATACGCAGTATTTT. This gives the protein CASSEEGTDTQYF.